The present T cell receptor beta chain was sequenced within a study of blood T cell repertoires in COVID-19 (TCRdb year 2020). With regard to the full study: Collaborator samples came from the United States, Italy and Spain and covered acute and convalescent phases of COVID-19. The repertoires were released in a freely available public database meant as a resource for research on the immune response to SARS-CoV-2. Deeply sampled blood TCRbeta repertoires from subjects exposed to, actively infected with, or recovered from COVID-19 were included in the dataset. Sample metadata almost always included a de-identified subject ID, COVID-19 status, age in years and sex. The samples were drawn from the first 160 participants of the ongoing ImmuneRACE study and from more than 1,000 subjects provided by 6 global collaborators. The prospective study material was composed of cDNA or gDNA derived from T cells, B-cell-depleted T cells, or PBMCs. Where available, HLA class I and class II types were taken from metadata supplied by the sample provider and were not determined by assay-based typing.

Overall results and qualifications from the work: The amount of clinical and demographic metadata varied by source and participant and was provided uncurated.

Points on this clone: Its antigen remains unidentified. Base-call qualities are not available, and no considerably larger clone is one nucleotide away.

Whole blood was collected in K2EDTA tubes by collaborating institutions according to the institutions' own protocols. For TCRbeta analysis, collaborators shipped samples as frozen whole blood, isolated PBMCs, or DNA extracted from either of those sample types. V is cut by 8 bases and J by 4 bases, and the space between the germline ends is 19 bases. The germline V gene encodes CDR1 SQVTM and CDR2 ANQGSEA. From the cysteine through the phenylalanine, the CDR3 covers 14 amino acids. Kept here is only the CDR3 DNA, which spans 42 bases and is read in frame from base 1. TCRbeta CDR3 regions were amplified from genomic DNA by means of the immunoSEQ Assay, a bias-controlled multiplex PCR. In the original analysis: Nucleated cell counts per sample were estimated from amplification of reference gene primers within the assay. To quantify the absolute abundance of each unique TCRbeta CDR3 rearrangement, sequence reads were collapsed and filtered. For each sample, productive Simpson clonality was calculated by taking the square root of Simpson's diversity index across productive rearrangements. This immuneACCESS table, as held by TCRdb, lists in-frame sequences with V and J called but not all clones. Of the missing ones, under half trace to an unresolved V gene in checked studies; the others have no known cause. The V and J calls and clone size are taken from that table; D and trimming were inferred from the DNA. The sample table contains over 150,000 clones; only one count was recorded for around 86% of them. The ten largest clones represent about 2.5% of the sample.

This chain joins TRBV29-1 to TRBJ2-3, with a weak D call of TRBD1 (5 bases match). The sequenced sample consisted of peripheral blood. The sequence came from a man aged 40-49 years with active or convalescent COVID-19. The nucleotide sequence reads as follows: TGCAGCCAAACCGGGCAGGGTAATGCAGATACGCAGTATTTT. This translates into CSQTGQGNADTQYF.